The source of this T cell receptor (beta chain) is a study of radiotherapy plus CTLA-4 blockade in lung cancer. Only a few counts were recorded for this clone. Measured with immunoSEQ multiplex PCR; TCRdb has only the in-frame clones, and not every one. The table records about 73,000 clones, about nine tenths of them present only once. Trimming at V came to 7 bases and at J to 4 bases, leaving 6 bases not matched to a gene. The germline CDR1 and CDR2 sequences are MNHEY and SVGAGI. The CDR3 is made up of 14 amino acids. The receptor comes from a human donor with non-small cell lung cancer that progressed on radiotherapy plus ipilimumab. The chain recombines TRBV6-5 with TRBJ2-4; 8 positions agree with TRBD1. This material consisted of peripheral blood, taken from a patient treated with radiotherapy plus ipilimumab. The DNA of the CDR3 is TGTGCCAGCAATATGGGACAGGAGAAAAACATTCAGTACTTC. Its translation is CASNMGQEKNIQYF.